What follows are 18 T cell receptor beta chains derived from one specimen sequenced in a study of beta chain features in type 1 diabetes. Expressed TCRB transcripts were sequenced after all isolated RNA was converted to cDNA. The repertoire was sequenced with immunoSEQ multiplex PCR; TCRdb's copy has only in-frame clones and lacks some. This sample yields roughly 300,000 clones, of which around 9.7% are seen a single time; roughly 0.99% belongs to the top ten. General observations from the study: A moderate, significant TCRB CDR3 shortening appeared in type 1 diabetes across four CD4+ subsets.

Their specific antigens are unknown. Sequencing was done on a sample of central memory CD4+ T cells from blood. The receptors were sampled from a man aged 25 to 40 with type 1 diabetes.

The chain's CDR3 is CAIPDGGADTQYF. In DNA form, the CDR3 reads TGTGCCATCCCGGACGGCGGGGCAGATACGCAGTATTTT. This sequence joins TRBV7-9 and TRBJ2-3, with a possible D match to TRBD2 (6 bases). Trimming took 10 bases from V and 4 from J, leaving 15 bases between them. CDR3 length: 13 residues. Germline CDR1 reads SEHNR; CDR2 reads FQNEAQ (reference sequence).

This clone occurred a few times. The rearrangement uses TRBV6-5 and TRBJ2-7; TRBD1 agrees at 10 bases. Losses at the gene ends were 8 bases for V and 5 bases for J; bases not matched to a gene: 3. Germline loops: CDR1 MNHEY, CDR2 SVGAGI. CDR3 size: 12 residues. The chain's CDR3 is CASRDRGDEQYF. The CDR3 coding sequence is TGTGCCAGCCGGGACAGGGGCGACGAGCAGTACTTC.

This clone was seen more than once but under ten times. The V gene is TRBV30, the J gene TRBJ2-3; no firm D call. This CDR3 is built from 14 residues. Germline CDR1 is GTSNPN and CDR2 is SVGIG (reference sequence). Trimming cost V 0 bases and J 6 bases, with 13 bases left between them. DNA for the CDR3: TGTGCCTGGAGTGTGGGTCCAGTCGGGGATACGCAGTATTTT. It codes for CAWSVGPVGDTQYF.

The chain recombines TRBV4-3 with TRBJ1-6, with D perhaps TRBD1 (5 bases). The ends were cut back, 1 base at V and 8 bases at J, with 9 bases in the middle. Per the germline V gene, CDR1 is LGHNA and CDR2 is YSLEER. The CDR3 has 14 amino acids. The CDR3 nucleotides read TGCGCCAGCAGCCAAGGGGGGACGGATTCACCCCTCCACTTT. Its protein is CASSQGGTDSPLHF.

The table lists this clone with many counts. The sample carries other DNA sequences with the same CDR3. This chain links TRBV7-2 with TRBJ2-3; 7 bases are shared with TRBD1. Germline values: CDR1 SGHTA, CDR2 FQGNSA. CDR3 size: 12 residues. The trim removed 5 bases at V and 4 bases at J, leaving 0 bases unmatched. The chain's CDR3 is CASSQGADTQYF. As DNA, the CDR3 is TGTGCCAGCAGCCAGGGGGCAGATACGCAGTATTTT.

V is TRBV5-1 and J is TRBJ2-1, with TRBD2 matching 8 bases. Germline CDR1 reads SGHRS; CDR2 reads YFSETQ. Trimming took 4 bases from V and 7 from J; bases not matched to a gene: 4. The CDR3 extends over 13 amino acids. Written as DNA, the CDR3 is TGCGCCAGCAGCGTTTTAGCGGGGAATGAGCAGTTCTTC. It specifies CASSVLAGNEQFF.

Concerning this clone itself: The same CDR3 also results from other DNA sequences found in this sample. This chain connects TRBV7-9 to TRBJ2-2, with 9 positions matching TRBD1. Trimming cost V 5 bases and J 3 bases; bases outside gene matches: 4. The CDR3 sequence is 15 residues long. CDR1 and CDR2 (germline): SEHNR, FQNEAQ (reference sequence). The CDR3 DNA sequence: TGTGCCAGCAGCACCCGGGACAGGGACACCGGGGAGCTGTTTTTT. The encoded protein is CASSTRDRDTGELFF.

This chain joins TRBV10-3 and TRBJ2-5, with 13 bases matching TRBD2. The CDR3 consists of 15 residues. V gave up 5 bases and J gave up 2 bases; unmatched junction bases: 2. Germline V lookup: CDR1 ENHRY, CDR2 SYGVKD. CDR3 coding DNA: TGTGCCATCAGTTCGACTAGCGGGGGGCAAGAGACCCAGTACTTC. Translation: CAISSTSGGQETQYF.

This clone was seen only a few times. The chain links TRBV30 to TRBJ1-5, with a possible D match to TRBD1 (6 bases). CDR1 GTSNPN and CDR2 SVGIG come from the germline V gene (reference sequence). The CDR3 spans 16 residues. V dropped 1 base and J dropped 3 bases, with 16 bases sitting between them. CDR3 sequence reads: CAWSGAGVKDNQPQHF. The DNA of the CDR3 is TGTGCCTGGAGTGGGGCAGGGGTAAAGGACAATCAGCCCCAGCATTTT.

This chain connects TRBV27 to TRBJ2-4, with TRBD2 matching over 7 bases. CDR3 size: 15 residues. Germline-derived CDR1 and CDR2 are MNHEY and SMNVEV (reference sequence). The trim removed 6 bases at V and 7 bases at J, leaving 12 bases unmatched. The CDR3 is CASSPRGGARNIQYF. CDR3 in DNA: TGTGCCAGCAGCCCCCGGGGAGGGGCAAGGAACATTCAGTACTTC.

The rearrangement links TRBV9 to TRBJ2-3; 9 bases are shared with TRBD2. After removal of 1 base from V and 4 bases from J, the junction contained 7 bases not matched to a gene. CDR1 and CDR2 (germline): SGDLS, YYNGEE. This CDR3 has 16 amino acids. The CDR3 region is CASSVSGGGAPDTQYF. In nucleotides, the CDR3 is TGTGCCAGCAGCGTATCGGGCGGGGGGGCCCCAGATACGCAGTATTTT.

J is TRBJ2-2 and V is TRBV10-3, with D unclear. Germline V lookup: CDR1 ENHRY, CDR2 SYGVKD. The length of the CDR3 is 15 residues. V gave up 6 bases and J gave up 0 bases, with 11 bases separating them. The CDR3 DNA reads as TGTGCCATCAGCTTGACTCCCGCGAACACCGGGGAGCTGTTTTTT. Translating it yields CAISLTPANTGELFF.

This clone was recorded a few times. The V call is TRBV18, the J call TRBJ2-1, with 7 bases identical to TRBD1. The CDR3 has 14 residues. Germline CDR1 and CDR2: KGHSH and LQKENI. With 0 bases clipped from V and 7 bases from J, the junction kept 3 bases outside the gene matches. The CDR3 DNA reads TGTGCCAGCTCACCACCGATGGGACAGAATGAGCAGTTCTTC. Translated, it gives CASSPPMGQNEQFF.

This clone was counted a few times. The chain recombines TRBV18 with TRBJ2-5; no reliable D call. The CDR3 has 13 amino acids. The germline CDR1 and CDR2 sequences are KGHSH and LQKENI. V lost 3 bases and J 2 bases, leaving 7 bases between the germline ends. CDR3 in DNA: TGTGCCAGCTCACCCTCGATACAAGAGACCCAGTACTTC. Translated: CASSPSIQETQYF.

V usage is TRBV5-6 and J usage is TRBJ2-5; 16 positions match TRBD2. Germline V gene sequence: CDR1 SGHDT, CDR2 YYEEEE. The trim removed 3 bases at V and 5 bases at J, leaving 7 bases unmatched. This CDR3 has 17 amino acids. This CDR3 reads CASSSEGTSGGVETQYF. The DNA for the CDR3 is TGTGCCAGCAGCTCCGAAGGGACTAGCGGGGGGGTCGAGACCCAGTACTTC.

This chain joins TRBV18 and TRBJ2-5; D uncertain. There are 14 residues in the CDR3. Germline V lookup: CDR1 KGHSH, CDR2 LQKENI. V lost 0 bases and J 4 bases, leaving 9 bases between the germline ends. CDR3 nucleotide sequence: TGTGCCAGCTCACCACCGAATCTAGGAGAGACCCAGTACTTC. Translated: CASSPPNLGETQYF.

In its sample, this clone was seen a few times. The V and J genes are TRBV6-4 and TRBJ2-3, with D possibly matching TRBD2 (5 bases). The CDR3 covers 13 residues. With 8 bases removed from V and 3 bases from J, the gap between germline ends came to 12 bases. Per the germline V gene, CDR1 is MRHNA and CDR2 is SNTAGT. CDR3 DNA: TGTGCCAGCGGAGACCGGAGGACAGATACGCAGTATTTT. It specifies CASGDRRTDTQYF.

This clone was seen more than once but under ten times. This chain links TRBV14 with TRBJ1-5, with D unclear. This CDR3 contains 14 residues. Germline CDR1 and CDR2: SGHDN and FVKESK. Between the trimmed V and J ends, which lost 3 bases and 7 bases, there was a span of 13 bases. The CDR3 DNA reads as TGTGCCAGCAGCCAGGCTGGATCTGACCAGCCCCAGCATTTT. Translating gives CASSQAGSDQPQHF.